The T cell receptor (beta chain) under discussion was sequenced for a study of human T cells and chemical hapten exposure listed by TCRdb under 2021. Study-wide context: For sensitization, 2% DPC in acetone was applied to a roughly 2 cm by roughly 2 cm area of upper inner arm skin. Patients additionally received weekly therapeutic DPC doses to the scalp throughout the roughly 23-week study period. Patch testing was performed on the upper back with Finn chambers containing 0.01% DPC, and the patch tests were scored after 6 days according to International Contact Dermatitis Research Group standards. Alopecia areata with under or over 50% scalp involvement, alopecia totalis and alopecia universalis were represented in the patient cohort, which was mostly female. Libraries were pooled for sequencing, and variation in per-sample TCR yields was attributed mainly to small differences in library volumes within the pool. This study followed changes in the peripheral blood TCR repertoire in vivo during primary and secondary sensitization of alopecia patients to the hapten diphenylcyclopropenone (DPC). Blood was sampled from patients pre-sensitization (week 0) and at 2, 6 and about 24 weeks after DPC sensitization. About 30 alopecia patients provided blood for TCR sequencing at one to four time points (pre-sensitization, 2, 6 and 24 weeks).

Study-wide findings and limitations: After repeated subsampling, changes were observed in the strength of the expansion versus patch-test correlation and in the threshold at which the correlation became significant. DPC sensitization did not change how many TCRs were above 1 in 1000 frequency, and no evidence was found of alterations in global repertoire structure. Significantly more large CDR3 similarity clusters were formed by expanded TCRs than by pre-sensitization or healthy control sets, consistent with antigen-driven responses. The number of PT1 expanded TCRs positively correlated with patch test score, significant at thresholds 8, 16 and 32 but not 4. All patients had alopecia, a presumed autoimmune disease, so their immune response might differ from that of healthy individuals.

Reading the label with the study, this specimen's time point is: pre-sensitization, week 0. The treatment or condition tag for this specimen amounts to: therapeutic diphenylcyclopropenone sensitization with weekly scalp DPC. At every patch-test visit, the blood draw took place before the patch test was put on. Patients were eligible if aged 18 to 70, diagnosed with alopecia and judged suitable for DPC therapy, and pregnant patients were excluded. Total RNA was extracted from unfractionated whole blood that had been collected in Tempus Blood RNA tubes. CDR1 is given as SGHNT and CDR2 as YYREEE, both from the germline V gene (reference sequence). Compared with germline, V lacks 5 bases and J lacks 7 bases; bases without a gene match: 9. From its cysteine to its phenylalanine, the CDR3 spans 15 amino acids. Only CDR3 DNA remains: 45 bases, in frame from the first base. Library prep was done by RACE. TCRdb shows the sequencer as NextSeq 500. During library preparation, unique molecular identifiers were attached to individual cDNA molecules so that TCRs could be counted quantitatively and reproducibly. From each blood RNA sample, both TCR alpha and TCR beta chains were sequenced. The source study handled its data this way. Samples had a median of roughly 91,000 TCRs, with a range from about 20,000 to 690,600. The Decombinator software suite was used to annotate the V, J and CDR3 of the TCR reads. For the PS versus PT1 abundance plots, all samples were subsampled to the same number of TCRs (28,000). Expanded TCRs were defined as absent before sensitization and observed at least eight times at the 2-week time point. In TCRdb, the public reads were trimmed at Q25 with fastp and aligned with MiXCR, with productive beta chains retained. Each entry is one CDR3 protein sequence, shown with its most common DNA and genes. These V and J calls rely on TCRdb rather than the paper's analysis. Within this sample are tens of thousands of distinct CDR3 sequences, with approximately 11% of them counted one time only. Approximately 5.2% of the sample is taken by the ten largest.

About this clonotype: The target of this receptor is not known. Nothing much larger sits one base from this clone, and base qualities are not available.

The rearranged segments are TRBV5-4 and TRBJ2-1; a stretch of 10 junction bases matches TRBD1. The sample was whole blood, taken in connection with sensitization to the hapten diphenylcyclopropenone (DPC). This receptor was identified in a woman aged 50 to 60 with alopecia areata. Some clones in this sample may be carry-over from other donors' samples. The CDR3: CASRSGQGVKNEQFF. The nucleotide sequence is TGTGCCAGCAGGTCCGGACAGGGGGTAAAGAATGAGCAGTTCTTC.